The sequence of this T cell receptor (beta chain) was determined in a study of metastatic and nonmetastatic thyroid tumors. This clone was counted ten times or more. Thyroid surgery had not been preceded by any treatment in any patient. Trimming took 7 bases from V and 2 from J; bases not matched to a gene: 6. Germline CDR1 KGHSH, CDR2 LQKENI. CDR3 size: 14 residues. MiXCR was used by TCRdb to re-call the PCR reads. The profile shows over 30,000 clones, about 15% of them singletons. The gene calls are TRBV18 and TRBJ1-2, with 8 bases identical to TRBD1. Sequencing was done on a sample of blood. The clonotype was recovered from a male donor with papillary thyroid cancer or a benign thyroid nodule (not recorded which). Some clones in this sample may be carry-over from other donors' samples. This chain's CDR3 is CASYGTGRNYGYTF. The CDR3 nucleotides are TGTGCCAGCTACGGGACAGGACGAAACTATGGCTACACCTTC.